The T cell receptor (beta chain) under discussion was sequenced for a study of cytomegalovirus exposure and HLA in healthy donors. As for this clone: What it binds is not known.

The PCR made use of 60 Vbeta and 13 Jbeta primers. Libraries were prepared by immunoSEQ multiplex PCR; TCRdb keeps only in-frame clonotypes and omits some of them. The data show roughly 120,000 clones, around 77% seen once. The CDR3 extends over 16 amino acids. CDR1 MGHRA and CDR2 YSYEKL come from the germline V gene. V was cut by 4 bases and J by 0 bases, with 13 bases left in between. General observations from the study: Per published reports, the classifier diagnosed cytomegalovirus status with high specificity and sensitivity.

The TCR comes from a man between 18 and 29 years old in good health and CMV-seropositive. The chain carries TRBV4-1 and TRBJ2-4; no clear D. The sample consisted of PBMCs. This CDR3 reads CASSLGSGLAKNIQYF. CDR3 coding DNA: TGCGCCAGCAGCCTCGGTTCGGGTTTAGCCAAAAACATTCAGTACTTC.